The clone carrying this T cell receptor beta chain appeared a few times. The antigen is undetermined. The CDR3 consists of 13 residues. V lost 1 base to trimming and J lost 7 bases, with 8 bases between them. The germline V gene has CDR1 SGHTA and CDR2 FQGNSA. These data originate in a study of T cells in localized non-small cell lung cancer. Study outcomes and limitations: A median of approximately 54 clones ranked among the top 100 in tumor appeared in adjacent lung.

Assay: immunoSEQ multiplex PCR; the TCRdb copy retains only in-frame clones and omits some. Of some 50,000 clones listed, about 88% are singletons. The source material was PBMCs, sampled before any cancer treatment. This sequence joins TRBV7-2 and TRBJ1-5; D not certain. The clonotype comes from a female donor with stage II lung adenocarcinoma. DNA of the CDR3: TGTGCCAGCAGCTTAGAGGAAGGGCAGCCCCAGCATTTT. Translating it yields CASSLEEGQPQHF.